Listed below are T cell receptor beta chains from one sample, sequenced in a study of T cell responses to AZD1222 COVID-19 vaccine. Assay: immunoSEQ multiplex PCR; the TCRdb copy retains only in-frame clones and omits some. The top ten hold less than 3% of the sample, which has roughly 100,000 clones, around 90% seen once. The source material was peripheral blood, sampled on day 0 of AZD1222 vaccination. These TCRs come from an adult in good health. CDR3s include the opening cysteine and the closing phenylalanine or tryptophan. A D gene is named only where the DNA matches it firmly. Expanded clones get a size class; other rows say once, few or many, or leave the size out.

NA	TRBJ1-5	NA	TRBV7-2	TGTGCCAGCAGCGCAGGCAGGGCTTATAGCAATCAGCCCCAGCATTTT	CASSAGRAYSNQPQHF
TRBD2	TRBJ2-1	NA	TRBV4-3	TGCGCCAGCAGCCAAGATGCGGGAGGACTTTACAATGAGCAGTTCTTC	CASSQDAGGLYNEQFF
NA	TRBJ1-5	NA	TRBV2	TGTGCCAGCAGACAGCAGGGGAGCAATCAGCCCCAGCATTTT	CASRQQGSNQPQHF
NA	TRBJ1-5	NA	TRBV28	TGTGCCAGCAGTCTCAGGGTTGGCAATCAGCCCCAGCATTTT	CASSLRVGNQPQHF
NA	TRBJ2-3	once	TRBV10-3	TGTGCCATCAGTGCGGGGTTCGCGGGATCCTCCACAGATACGCAGTATTTT	CAISAGFAGSSTDTQYF
NA	TRBJ2-3	NA	TRBV24-1	TGTGCCACCAGGGACGGGACCACAGATACGCAGTATTTT	CATRDGTTDTQYF
NA	TRBJ1-2	NA	TRBV4-2	TGTGCCAGCAGCCCCTCGGGGGGGGCGGACTATGGCTACACCTTC	CASSPSGGADYGYTF
NA	TRBJ1-5	NA	TRBV2	TGTGCCAGCAGTGAAATCAGTCTATATAGCAATCAGCCCCAGCATTTT	CASSEISLYSNQPQHF
NA	TRBJ2-1	NA	TRBV5-6	TGTGCCAGCAGCTTGATCGTCGGGGTCTACAATGAGCAGTTCTTC	CASSLIVGVYNEQFF
NA	TRBJ1-5	NA	TRBV4-1	TGCGCCAGCAGCCAAGGACAGAATCAGCCCCAGCATTTT	CASSQGQNQPQHF
NA	TRBJ2-1	NA	TRBV12-3/TRBV12-4	TGTGCCAGCAGTTTGATCAATGAGCAGTTCTTC	CASSLINEQFF
NA	TRBJ2-4	NA	TRBV18	TGTGCCAGCTCCCCCCCTCCCCCGGCTCAAAACATTCAGTACTTC	CASSPPPPAQNIQYF
NA	TRBJ1-6	NA	TRBV5-6	TGTGCCAGCAGCCCCACCCGGGACTATAATTCACCCCTCCACTTT	CASSPTRDYNSPLHF
TRBD1	TRBJ1-2	NA	TRBV10-3	TGTGCCATCAACCAACAGGGGAGTAGTGGCTACACCTTC	CAINQQGSSGYTF
NA	TRBJ2-3	NA	TRBV29-1	TGCAGCGGGCGGACCTCCCCGGGGGATACGCAGTATTTT	CSGRTSPGDTQYF
NA	TRBJ2-7	NA	TRBV15	TGTGCCACCAGCAGAGATTTAGGTGGGGACTACGAGCAGTACTTC	CATSRDLGGDYEQYF
NA	TRBJ2-6	once	TRBV5-1	TGTGCCAGCAGCCTAAGTCGGACTGGGACCTCTGGGGCCAACGTCCTGACTTTC	CASSLSRTGTSGANVLTF
NA	TRBJ1-6	NA	TRBV28	TGTGCCAGCAGTCAATCTAATTCACCCCTCCACTTT	CASSQSNSPLHF
TRBD2	TRBJ2-1	NA	TRBV19	TGTGCCAGTAATAAGCGGGGGGGCCTTTATGAGCAGTTCTTC	CASNKRGGLYEQFF
NA	TRBJ2-3	NA	TRBV7-9	TGTGCCAGCAGCAGGACAGACACAGATACGCAGTATTTT	CASSRTDTDTQYF
NA	TRBJ2-1	few	TRBV7-9	TGTGCCAGCAGCTTGTACAGGCTTTCCGCACATGAGCAGTTCTTC	CASSLYRLSAHEQFF
NA	TRBJ1-1	NA	TRBV3-1/TRBV3-2	TGTGCCAGCAGCCTGAGCCCTAACACTGAAGCTTTCTTT	CASSLSPNTEAFF
NA	TRBJ2-7	NA	TRBV7-2	TGTGCCAGCAGCAAAAGCACCTACGAGCAGTACTTC	CASSKSTYEQYF
TRBD2	TRBJ2-1	NA	TRBV15	TGTGCCACCAGCAAAAGCCCCGGGACTAGCGGGAGCAATGAGCAGTTCTTC	CATSKSPGTSGSNEQFF
NA	TRBJ1-2	NA	TRBV7-9	TGTGCCAGCAGCTTAGTTATGTCAGTGGACAGAACCTATGGCTACACCTTC	CASSLVMSVDRTYGYTF
NA	TRBJ2-7	few	TRBV29-1	TGCAGCGTTCAAGGGTTAACAGCCTACGAGCAGTACTTC	CSVQGLTAYEQYF
NA	TRBJ1-1	NA	TRBV5-1	TGCGCCAGCAGCTTAAAGGGGGTTAGCACTGAAGCTTTCTTT	CASSLKGVSTEAFF
NA	TRBJ2-1	few	TRBV6-4	TGTGCCAGCACCAAGATAAGCGGAACTTACAATGAGCAGTTCTTC	CASTKISGTYNEQFF
NA	TRBJ1-2	NA	TRBV4-2	TGTGCCAGCAGCCAAGAGGTCGGTAGTTCTAACTATGGCTACACCTTC	CASSQEVGSSNYGYTF
NA	TRBJ2-7	NA	TRBV7-9	TGTGCCAGCAGCCTTACACAGGCCGCGACCTACGAGCAGTACTTC	CASSLTQAATYEQYF
NA	TRBJ1-2	NA	TRBV10-3	TGTGCCACCTCGACTGCCCTCTATGGCTACACCTTC	CATSTALYGYTF
TRBD1	TRBJ1-6	NA	TRBV9	TGTGCCAGCAGCGTAGGGGGGACAGCGTATAATTCACCCCTCCACTTT	CASSVGGTAYNSPLHF
NA	TRBJ1-6	NA	TRBV25-1	TGTGCCAGCAAGCGGCGGGCCAATTCACCCCTCCACTTT	CASKRRANSPLHF
NA	TRBJ2-3	NA	TRBV7-2	TGTGCCAGCAGCTTAGGGGGGGGCCGGACAGATACGCAGTATTTT	CASSLGGGRTDTQYF
TRBD1	TRBJ1-5	NA	TRBV5-8	TGTGCCAGCAGCTTAGAGGACAGGGTTGAGGGTAGCAATCAGCCCCAGCATTTT	CASSLEDRVEGSNQPQHF
TRBD2	TRBJ2-1	NA	TRBV19	TGTGCCAGTAGGGGGACTAGCGGGTTCAACTACAATGAGCAGTTCTTC	CASRGTSGFNYNEQFF
TRBD1	TRBJ2-5	NA	TRBV24-1	TGTGCCACCAGCGACAGGGGATCCCAAGAGACCCAGTACTTC	CATSDRGSQETQYF
TRBD1	TRBJ1-2	NA	TRBV6-5	TGTGCCAGCGCTAGACAGGGGGCTAACGGCTATGGCTACACCTTC	CASARQGANGYGYTF
NA	TRBJ1-1	NA	TRBV7-3	TGTGCCAGCAGCCAGCGAGCCGGGACCGAAGCTTTCTTT	CASSQRAGTEAFF
TRBD1	TRBJ1-2	NA	TRBV10-2	TGCGCCAGCAGTGGCCCTGACAGGGGATCTAACTATGGCTACACCTTC	CASSGPDRGSNYGYTF
NA	TRBJ2-3	NA	TRBV5-4	TGTGCCAGCAGCTTTTCGGAGGGGGAATACGATACGCAGTATTTT	CASSFSEGEYDTQYF
TRBD2	TRBJ2-3	once	TRBV9	TGTGCCAGCAGCCGACGGACTAGCGGGAGCACAGATACGCAGTATTTT	CASSRRTSGSTDTQYF
NA	TRBJ1-2	NA	TRBV7-3	TGTGCCAGCAGCCCTGGGACAAGGTATGGCTACACCTTC	CASSPGTRYGYTF
NA	TRBJ1-3	NA	TRBV12-5	TGTGCTAGTGGTTTCGTGGGCTCTGGAAACACCATATATTTT	CASGFVGSGNTIYF
TRBD1	TRBJ1-3	NA	TRBV6-5	TGTGCCAGCAAGAGGGGGCAAAGGGGAAACACCATATATTTT	CASKRGQRGNTIYF
NA	TRBJ1-1	NA	TRBV2	TGTGCCAGCATTCCCCGGACACTGGCTTTCTTT	CASIPRTLAFF
TRBD1	TRBJ1-1	once	TRBV5-1	TGTGCCAGCAGCCTGGACCGGGGGGCCGGGACAGGGGGCAGGAGGACTGAAGCTTTCTTT	CASSLDRGAGTGGRRTEAFF